The TCR beta chain under discussion was sequenced for a study of blood T cell repertoires in COVID-19. Overall study: Recovered participants had two consecutive negative NP/OP PCR tests, healthcare professional clearance, or symptom resolution. Sample material is recorded as cDNA or gDNA derived from T cells, B-cell-depleted T cells, or PBMCs.

TCRdb's table, derived via immunoSEQ multiplex PCR, lists solely in-frame clones and lacks some. The sample consists of approximately 240,000 clones, 86% of them appearing once. Clinical histories supplied by participants themselves formed the basis of cohort assignment. The V gene lost 4 bases and the J gene lost 2 bases, with 12 bases spanning the gap. Germline V gene data show CDR1 as KGHSH and CDR2 as LQKENI. The CDR3 totals 15 residues. Sequencing used PBMCs or T cells enriched from blood (not recorded which). This TCR came from a woman aged 45-65 years in a cohort exposed to, infected with or recovered from COVID-19 (not recorded which). The chain is built from TRBV18 and TRBJ1-5; possibly TRBD1 for D (6 bases). The CDR3 reads CASSLGASGNQPQHF. In DNA, the CDR3 is TGTGCCAGCTCACTGGGGGCGAGCGGCAATCAGCCCCAGCATTTT.